This TCR beta chain comes out of a study of blood T cell repertoires in COVID-19. About the research overall: Sites in the United States, Italy and Spain provided acute and convalescent COVID-19 samples. T cells, B-cell-depleted T cells, or PBMCs supplied cDNA or gDNA.

Trimming took 4 bases from V and 0 from J, leaving 13 bases between them. The CDR3 is made up of 17 amino acids. Per germline, CDR1 MNHNS and CDR2 SASEGT. Generated by immunoSEQ multiplex PCR, the TCRdb table keeps only in-frame clones and is missing some. The table has under 350,000 clones, roughly 80% seen once. The sample consisted of peripheral blood. This chain connects TRBV6-1 to TRBJ1-6; weak D call: TRBD1 (5 bases). The TCR sequence derives from a woman aged 45-65 years who had recovered from COVID-19. As DNA, the CDR3 is TGTGCCAGCAGTGCTTCTTGGACATTCTCCTATAATTCACCCCTCCACTTT. It specifies CASSASWTFSYNSPLHF.